This T cell receptor (beta chain) was retrieved from a study of PD-1 blockade in classical Hodgkin lymphoma. Study conclusions and caveats: Partial responders and progressors had significantly lower baseline TCR diversity. Exclusion removed patients who began nivolumab under 1 year after ASCT.

Relapses following autologous stem cell transplantation were seen in all patients, with brentuximab vedotin exposure varying. Thawed PBMCs yielded CD4+ T cells through magnetic negative selection. Worth noting for this clone: What it binds is not known.

Using immunoSEQ multiplex PCR, the repertoire was profiled, and TCRdb retains in-frame clones only, with some absent. Found here are around 23,000 clones, around 84% of them singletons; the top ten hold under 2%. This TCR derives from a human donor with classical Hodgkin lymphoma. Sequencing used CD4+ T cells from blood, obtained at baseline.

The DNA for the CDR3 is TGTGCCAGCAGCCAAGAAGGACAGGGTGGAGGCACTGAAGCTTTCTTT. Translating it yields CASSQEGQGGGTEAFF. J is TRBJ1-1 and V is TRBV4-2; 8 nucleotides align to TRBD1. With 0 bases clipped from V and 4 bases from J, the junction kept 7 bases outside the gene matches. Germline V gene sequence: CDR1 LGHNA, CDR2 YNFKEQ. This CDR3 region has 16 residues.